This T cell receptor beta chain was documented in a study of post-analysis software for immune sequencing data. The study's findings and limits: TRBV segments more frequent in patients than in controls numbered five and included TRBV5-6, TRBV5-1 and TRBV20-1. F measure showed strong co-clustering of same-batch samples. Controls significantly exceeded multiple sclerosis patients in normalized Chao1 diversity.

This clonotype was recorded a few times. Its target is not known. The ends were cut back, 0 bases at V and 5 bases at J, with 10 bases in the middle. This CDR3 is 14 amino acids long. Per the germline V gene, CDR1 is LGHDT and CDR2 is YNNKEL (reference sequence). Unique-molecular-identifier-tagged TCR beta cDNA libraries were used. Hundreds of thousands of cDNA molecules came from around 1 to 10 million T cells. TCRdb reprocessed the PCR reads with MiXCR, giving one entry per CDR3 protein. Of 600,000 to 700,000 distinct CDR3 sequences listed, 55% to 70% are singletons. The sample comprised blood. J is TRBJ2-5 and V is TRBV3-1, with a weak D call TRBD2 (5 bases). The clonotype was recovered from a girl under 10 years old with multiple sclerosis. The chain's CDR3 is CASSQEWRGETQYF. CDR3 bases: TGTGCCAGCAGCCAAGAGTGGCGAGGGGAGACCCAGTACTTC.